This section outlines one T cell receptor (beta chain) sequence together with its context. The CDR3 spans 16 residues. After removal of 2 bases from V and 1 base from J, the junction contained 3 bases not matched to a gene. Germline V gene data show CDR1 as SGHVS and CDR2 as FNYEAQ. The sample belongs to a study of blood T cell repertoires in COVID-19. The study recruited people aged about 18 to 89 years across under 25 US areas. Membership in each cohort depended on participant-reported clinical history. In the original processing: Scientists estimated how many nucleated cells there were by amplifying reference gene primers. Sequencing used immunoSEQ multiplex PCR; TCRdb keeps in-frame clones, though not all of them. D and trimming were read from the DNA, whereas the V and J calls and clone size are those reported in that table. The sample yields approximately 400,000 clones, approximately 91% seen once.

This rearrangement joins TRBV7-6 to TRBJ2-3; 10 bases match TRBD2. Sequenced: PBMCs or T cells enriched from blood (not recorded which). This TCR was recovered from a woman in her forties who had been exposed to COVID-19. For the CDR3, the DNA is TGTGCCAGCAGCTTACTAGCGGGAGTCGGCACAGATACGCAGTATTTT. Its translation: CASSLLAGVGTDTQYF.